These T cell receptor beta chains were read from a single sample in a study of low-dose radiotherapy and immunotherapy resistance in tumors. One entry per CDR3 protein results from TCRdb running MiXCR on the reads. Here the sample spans 65,000 to 100,000 distinct CDR3 sequences, 15% to 20% being singletons. Material: PBMCs, obtained before treatment. These receptor sequences come from a male donor with prostate cancer. CDR3s include the opening cysteine and the closing phenylalanine or tryptophan. D genes are given only for firm matches. Clone size is not always given. Where it is, it says once, few, many or a class for expanded clones.

len	v_gene	j_gene	abundance	d_gene	CDR3aa	CDR3nt
16	TRBV5-5	TRBJ2-4	once	TRBD1	CASSPPGRGAKNIQYF	TGTGCCAGCAGCCCCCCCGGCAGGGGGGCCAAAAACATTCAGTACTTC
14	TRBV11-2	TRBJ1-2	many	TRBD1	CASSQDRGIYGYTF	TGTGCCAGCAGCCAGGACAGGGGGATTTATGGCTACACCTTC
13	TRBV19	TRBJ1-1	many	-	CASGEQGNTEAFF	TGTGCCAGTGGAGAACAGGGGAACACTGAAGCTTTCTTT
13	TRBV6-2/TRBV6-3	TRBJ1-5	many	-	CATSTEANQPQHF	TGTGCCACCTCGACAGAAGCTAATCAGCCCCAGCATTTT
15	TRBV18	TRBJ1-4	-	TRBD1	CASSRAGTGDEKLFF	TGTGCCAGCTCACGAGCCGGGACAGGGGATGAAAAACTGTTTTTT
16	TRBV4-1	TRBJ2-3	many	TRBD1	CASSPRDRGYTDTQYF	TGCGCCAGCAGCCCCCGGGACAGGGGCTACACAGATACGCAGTATTTT
17	TRBV7-9	TRBJ1-3	many	-	CASSLPPRAGSGNTIYF	TGTGCCAGCAGCTTACCCCCCAGGGCGGGCTCTGGAAACACCATATATTTT
13	TRBV5-6	TRBJ2-5	many	-	CASTTGLRETQYF	TGTGCCAGCACTACGGGGCTTCGGGAGACCCAGTACTTC
11	TRBV6-1	TRBJ1-1	few	-	CASARGTEAFF	TGTGCCAGCGCTCGGGGCACTGAAGCTTTCTTT
15	TRBV27	TRBJ1-5	many	TRBD1	CASSLDPRGGQPQHF	TGTGCCAGCAGTTTAGACCCCAGGGGGGGTCAGCCCCAGCATTTT
15	TRBV6-6	TRBJ1-3	many	-	CASSYTSSSGNTIYF	TGTGCCAGCAGTTATACCTCCAGCTCTGGAAACACCATATATTTT
18	TRBV18	TRBJ2-1	many	-	CASSPMAPWSLEDNEQFF	TGTGCCAGCTCACCTATGGCCCCGTGGAGCTTGGAGGACAATGAGCAGTTCTTC
12	TRBV2	TRBJ2-5	many	-	CASGRGQETQYF	TGTGCCAGCGGCCGAGGGCAAGAGACCCAGTACTTC
15	TRBV10-3	TRBJ2-3	few	TRBD1	CAISDPGGSSDTQYF	TGTGCCATCAGTGACCCAGGGGGCAGCTCAGATACGCAGTATTTT
15	TRBV7-9	TRBJ2-1	many	-	CASATPGAAYNEQFF	TGTGCCAGCGCCACACCGGGGGCCGCCTACAATGAGCAGTTCTTC